Each of the 20 T cell receptor beta chains below was sequenced from the same sample in a study of blood T cells in healthy people across ages. A second PCR, run for roughly 7 to 11 cycles, used a sample-barcoded 5' primer plus a J-beta primer mix. TCRdb re-analysed the 5' RACE reads in MiXCR, keeping a single row per CDR3 protein. The sample records roughly 800,000 distinct CDR3 sequences, roughly 50% being singletons. The sequenced material came from blood. Source of these receptors: a man aged 30 to 45 in good health.

This chain uses TRBV4-1 with TRBJ2-1, with 8 bases lining up with TRBD2. Germline V gene sequence: CDR1 MGHRA, CDR2 YSYEKL. The CDR3 extends over 17 amino acids. V lost 4 bases, J lost 4 bases, and 12 bases stayed unmatched. The DNA of the CDR3 is TGCGCCAGCAGCCCCCAGGGCCTAGCGGGCCTATACAATGAGCAGTTCTTC. Translated, it gives CASSPQGLAGLYNEQFF.

V usage is TRBV7-9 and J usage is TRBJ2-3, with unresolved D. Looked up from germline, CDR1 is SEHNR and CDR2 is FQNEAQ (reference sequence). CDR3 length: 16 residues. V lost 5 bases and J 2 bases, leaving 17 bases between the germline ends. The CDR3 region is CASSPETSPFTDTQYF. The CDR3, as DNA: TGTGCCAGCAGCCCCGAGACTTCCCCTTTCACAGATACGCAGTATTTT.

This clonotype was detected only a few times. V usage is TRBV11-1 and J usage is TRBJ2-4, with D possibly called TRBD1 or TRBD2 (5 bases each). Trimming pared 2 bases from V and 1 base from J, leaving 12 bases between. The CDR3 spans 16 residues. Germline CDR1 is SGHAT and CDR2 is FQDESV (reference sequence). In DNA form, the CDR3 reads TGTGCCAGCAGCTTATCGGTGGGGACGGCCAAAAACATTCAGTACTTC. This gives the protein CASSLSVGTAKNIQYF.

The V gene is TRBV29-1, the J gene TRBJ1-1, with a weak D call TRBD1 (5 bases). From germline, CDR1 is SQVTM and CDR2 ANQGSEA. V lost 4 bases to trimming and J lost 4 bases, with 22 bases between them. CDR3 size: 16 residues. CDR3 region: CSVGTGRNRGGTEAFF. CDR3 coding DNA: TGCAGCGTTGGGACGGGGCGTAATCGGGGCGGCACTGAAGCTTTCTTT.

The chain uses TRBV12-3 or TRBV12-4 and TRBJ2-7, with D maybe TRBD1 (5 bases). V lost 6 bases to trimming and J lost 1 base, with 19 bases between them. This CDR3 has 16 amino acids. The CDR3 nucleotides are TGTGCCAGCAGCAACAGGATTCCGACTGGATCCTACGAGCAGTACTTC. Protein product: CASSNRIPTGSYEQYF.

In its sample, this clonotype was seen a few times. The CDR3 nucleotides are TGTGCCAGCAGTCTGGACAGGGAGGGTGATTACGAGCAGTACTTC. This codes for CASSLDREGDYEQYF. V gene TRBV27 combines with J gene TRBJ2-7; weak D call: TRBD1 (8 bases). CDR3 size: 15 residues. V was shortened by 5 bases and J by 4 bases, with 18 bases between the two germline ends. From germline, CDR1 is MNHEY and CDR2 SMNVEV (reference sequence).

V usage is TRBV6-1 and J usage is TRBJ2-5, with a possible D match to TRBD1 (7 bases). Germline values: CDR1 MNHNS, CDR2 SASEGT. The length of the CDR3 is 19 residues. The V end lost 6 bases, the J end lost 4 bases, and 30 bases lay between the germline ends. CDR3 protein: CASSRDRGGYRSSGETQYF. The CDR3 DNA reads TGTGCCAGCAGCCGGGACAGAGGGGGGTATCGGAGCTCTGGAGAGACCCAGTACTTC.

CDR3 sequence (DNA): TGTGCCAGCAGTCCATCTCTAACAGGGAACTTCAAGAACACTGAAGCTTTCTTT. Its translation is CASSPSLTGNFKNTEAFF. V usage is TRBV6-1 and J usage is TRBJ1-1; D is possibly TRBD1 (6 bases). The CDR3 consists of 18 residues. The V gene lost 5 bases and the J gene lost 1 base, with 23 bases spanning the gap. Germline-derived CDR1 and CDR2 are MNHNS and SASEGT.

Points on this clonotype: The junction differs from germline at one of its ends, possibly a read error. The chain has TRBV6-2 or TRBV6-3 and TRBJ1-5; unclear D gene. In germline, CDR1 is MNHEY, CDR2 SVGEGT. This CDR3 has 13 residues. The DNA of the CDR3 is TGTGCTAGCAGAAAGACCCCCAATCAGCCCCAGCATTTT. Amino acids: CASRKTPNQPQHF.

J is TRBJ1-3 and V is TRBV7-2; a weak D match, TRBD1 (5 bases). This CDR3 is built from 15 residues. The germline V gene encodes CDR1 SGHTA and CDR2 FQGNSA. V shed 3 bases and J shed 4 bases, with 13 bases lying between them. The CDR3 DNA sequence: TGTGCCAGCAGCTTCGGAGGGGCATCCGGAAACACCATATATTTT. This translates into CASSFGGASGNTIYF.

A few counts support this clonotype. The rearrangement joins TRBV20-1 to TRBJ2-7; 8 bases agree with TRBD1. V lost 8 bases, J lost 3 bases, and 6 bases stayed unmatched. The CDR3 sequence is 12 residues long. Germline V CDR1 and CDR2: DFQATT, SNEGSKA (reference sequence). CDR3 sequence (DNA): TGCAGTTCTAACGGACAGGGCTACGAGCAGTACTTC. Its protein is CSSNGQGYEQYF.

This clonotype was seen a handful of times. The V gene is TRBV2, the J gene TRBJ2-5, with a tentative D call TRBD1 (5 bases). V was shortened by 7 bases and J by 4 bases, with 7 bases between the two germline ends. This CDR3 comprises 11 residues. Germline assignment: CDR1 SNHLY and CDR2 FYNNEI. DNA for the CDR3: TGTGCCAGCAATCAGGGAGAGACCCAGTACTTC. Its protein product is CASNQGETQYF.

This clonotype has more than one count but fewer than ten. The V gene is TRBV4-2, the J gene TRBJ2-2, with 10 positions matching TRBD1. This CDR3 is 18 amino acids long. V was pared by 4 bases and J by 6 bases, with 14 bases of the junction left unmatched. Germline CDR1 is LGHNA and CDR2 is YNFKEQ. In DNA form, the CDR3 reads TGTGCCAGCAGCCCACGCGGAGTAGGACAGGGGGATTCCGGGGAGCTGTTTTTT. This translates into CASSPRGVGQGDSGELFF.

The rearrangement links TRBV6-1 to TRBJ2-2; D is unclear. The CDR3 consists of 13 residues. CDR1 is MNHNS and CDR2 is SASEGT in the germline V gene. V shed 2 bases and J shed 5 bases, with 6 bases lying between them. The CDR3: CASSELFTGELFF. The CDR3 DNA follows: TGTGCCAGCAGTGAATTGTTTACCGGGGAGCTGTTTTTT.

V and J are TRBV20-1 and TRBJ2-1; D not certain. The CDR3 has 11 amino acids. CDR1 and CDR2 from the germline V gene are DFQATT and SNEGSKA (reference sequence). The V end was cut by 5 bases, the J end by 4 bases, with 6 bases between. CDR3 nucleotide sequence: TGCAGTGCTTCCTTATACAATGAGCAGTTCTTC. This sequence encodes CSASLYNEQFF.

A remark on this clonotype: One junction end disagrees with the germline gene, perhaps due to a read error. V and J are TRBV2 and TRBJ1-6; D possibly corresponds to TRBD1 (5 bases). The germline V gene has CDR1 SNHLY and CDR2 FYNNEI. CDR3 size: 15 residues. The CDR3 region is CAIKESAGLLSPLHF. The CDR3, as DNA: TGTGCCATCAAGGAATCAGCAGGGTTGCTTTCACCTCTCCACTTT. Complete variable domain (other parts from reference TRBV2 and TRBJ1-6): EPEVTQTPSHQVTQMGQEVILRCVPISNHLYFYWYRQILGQKVEFLVSFYNNEISEKSEIFDDQFSVERPDGSNFTLKIRSTKLEDSAMYFCAIKESAGLLSPLHFGNGTRLTVT.

The chain is built from TRBV5-6 and TRBJ2-5, with TRBD2 as a possible D gene (6 bases). The better agreement between TRBJ2-7 and the DNA end casts doubt on the J call. In germline, CDR1 is SGHDT, CDR2 YYEEEE. CDR3 length: 15 residues. As DNA, the CDR3 is TGTGCCAGCAGCTTCCCACAGCCTGCGGGGTACGAGCAGTACTTC. It specifies CASSFPQPAGYEQYF.

This clonotype was observed a few times. The chain employs TRBV14 and TRBJ2-5, with 7 bases fitting TRBD1. Trimming removed 4 bases from V and 5 bases from J; junction bases left unmatched: 4. This CDR3 has 13 residues. Per the germline V gene, CDR1 is SGHDN and CDR2 is FVKESK. Here the CDR3 reads CASSRLDRETQYF. As DNA, the CDR3 is TGTGCCAGCAGCCGTTTGGACAGGGAGACCCAGTACTTC.

The V and J genes are TRBV7-9 and TRBJ1-6; possible D gene TRBD1, 5 bases. Germline CDR1 and CDR2: SEHNR and FQNEAQ (reference sequence). Trimming removed 4 bases at V and 8 bases at J, with 15 bases between. This CDR3 is 15 amino acids long. The CDR3, as DNA: TGTGCCAGCAGCTCAGATACAGGTCCCCATTCACCCCTCCACTTT. Protein product: CASSSDTGPHSPLHF.

The chain has TRBV27 and TRBJ2-1; D might be TRBD1 or TRBD2, each matching 5 bases. V gave up 5 bases and J gave up 4 bases, with 15 bases separating them. The CDR3 has 15 amino acids. The germline gives CDR1 MNHEY, CDR2 SMNVEV (reference sequence). The CDR3 nucleotides read TGTGCCAGCAGTCGGGGACCTCCTAATTACAATGAGCAGTTCTTC. Residues: CASSRGPPNYNEQFF.